These 5 T cell receptor beta chains were all obtained from the same sample, sequenced in a study of shared clonotypes between healthy human individuals. Method: immunoSEQ multiplex PCR; TCRdb's copy keeps in-frame clones and lacks some. The sample holds a few hundred thousand clones; around 70% are singletons and the top ten take about 9.4%. Source material: memory CD4+ T cells sorted from blood. The subset was: CD45RA-negative fraction. These receptors all stem from a young man in good health.

The table lists this clone with a count of one. This sequence joins TRBV27 and TRBJ1-2; D uncertain. Germline CDR1 MNHEY, CDR2 SMNVEV (reference sequence). Trimming shortened V by 5 bases and J by 8 bases, and 18 bases separated the two germline ends. CDR3 length: 14 amino acids. CDR3 protein: CASSPQPEVNGYTF. CDR3 sequence (DNA): TGTGCCAGCAGTCCACAACCCGAGGTTAACGGCTACACCTTC.

In DNA form, the CDR3 reads TGTGCCAGCATAGGTTCAGGGGTCAATCAGCCCCAGCATTTT. This translates into CASIGSGVNQPQHF. The chain is built from TRBV6-1 and TRBJ1-5, with D perhaps matching TRBD1 (6 bases). In germline, CDR1 is MNHNS, CDR2 SASEGT. The CDR3 has 14 residues. Trimming took off 7 bases at V and 3 bases at J, with 13 bases between the two ends.

The chain is built from TRBV5-1 and TRBJ2-7; possible D gene TRBD2, 5 bases. Trimming took 3 bases from V and 2 from J, leaving 9 bases between them. CDR1 is SGHRS and CDR2 is YFSETQ in the germline V gene. The length of the CDR3 is 13 residues. DNA for the CDR3: TGCGCCAGCAGCTACACCGGGACCTACGAGCAGTACTTC. Protein sequence: CASSYTGTYEQYF.

This clone came up a few times. This sequence joins TRBV29-1 and TRBJ2-4; perhaps D is TRBD1 or TRBD2 (5 bases each). The length of the CDR3 is 16 residues. Trimming shortened V by 1 base and J by 8 bases, and 21 bases separated the two germline ends. Germline V CDR1 and CDR2: SQVTM, ANQGSEA. The DNA for the CDR3 is TGCAGCGTTGAAGGGTTCCAGGGACGTAAAGGTGACATTCAGTACTTC. Translation: CSVEGFQGRKGDIQYF. Looking up the rest from reference TRBV29-1 and TRBJ2-4 gives the full variable domain: SAVISQKPSRDICQRGTSLTIQCQVDSQVTMMFWYRQQPGQSLTLIATANQGSEATYESGFVIDKFPISRPNLTFSTLTVSNMSPEDSSIYLCSVEGFQGRKGDIQYFGAGTRLSVL.

The chain links TRBV9 to TRBJ1-1; D gene uncertain. V gave up 5 bases and J gave up 3 bases, with 14 bases separating them. The CDR3 has 14 amino acids. Germline CDR1 is SGDLS and CDR2 is YYNGEE. Here the CDR3 DNA reads TGTGCCAGCAGTCGCTCTTTGGAGGACACTGAAGCTTTCTTT. Encoded protein: CASSRSLEDTEAFF. The full variable domain, with the rest looked up from reference TRBV9 and TRBJ1-1, is DSGVTQTPKHLITATGQRVTLRCSPRSGDLSVYWYQQSLDQGLQFLIQYYNGEERAKGNILERFSAQQFPDLHSELNLSSLELGDSALYFCASSRSLEDTEAFFGQGTRLTVV.